This T cell receptor beta chain appears in the sequencing data of a study of CD8+CD57+ T cells in acquired aplastic anemia. Background on the study: Sorted CD4+ and CD8+ cells gave an average of around 3 ug of DNA. Healthy donor CD4+ cell samples had a mean of roughly 9.9 million reads. Regarding the study as a whole: Patients and controls were not found to differ significantly in CD8+ Simpson's diversity. Patients and controls were found to share 25 to 35 CD8+ CDR3 sequences.

CDR1 SEHNR and CDR2 FQNEAQ come from the germline V gene (reference sequence). V dropped 7 bases and J dropped 2 bases, with 19 bases sitting between them. The CDR3 has 16 residues. In its sample, this clonotype ranks as medium-sized (0.01 to 0.1%). The antigen is not known. The template for TCR beta VDJ and CDR3 sequence profiling was genomic DNA. Each CDR3 protein gets one entry after TCRdb re-called the reads with MiXCR. The table includes tens of thousands of distinct CDR3 sequences, under 80% detected once. Sample: sorted CD4+, CD8+, or CD8+CD57+ T cells (not recorded which) from PBMCs. This clonotype was sampled from a human donor in good health, serving as a control. The chain uses TRBV7-9 and TRBJ2-3, with D unresolved. CDR3 sequence (DNA): TGTGCCAGCATCCCTTCTGACTCGTCGTCCACAGATACGCAGTATTTT. It codes for CASIPSDSSSTDTQYF.